Presented here are 29 T cell receptor beta chains from one specimen sequenced in a study of shared clonotypes between healthy human individuals. Data came from immunoSEQ multiplex PCR; TCRdb stores just in-frame clones and leaves some out. The data show over 150,000 clones, about 66% seen once. Sequencing was done on a sample of memory CD4+ T cells sorted from blood. As for subset: CD45RA-negative fraction. Every receptor here comes from a man aged 25 to 40 in good health.

V usage is TRBV2 and J usage is TRBJ2-1, with a tentative D call TRBD2 (5 bases). With 6 bases removed from V and 10 bases from J, the gap between germline ends came to 16 bases. CDR3 size: 13 residues. The germline V gene has CDR1 SNHLY and CDR2 FYNNEI. CDR3 loop: CASRGSRDGEQFF. In DNA form, the CDR3 reads TGTGCCAGCAGGGGGTCCCGGGATGGGGAGCAGTTCTTC.

V and J are TRBV5-1 and TRBJ1-3; D possibly corresponds to TRBD1 (5 bases). Germline V gene sequence: CDR1 SGHRS, CDR2 YFSETQ. The CDR3 runs 15 residues. The germline V and J ends were trimmed by 0 bases and 7 bases, with 14 bases remaining between them. Here the CDR3 DNA reads TGCGCCAGCAGCTTGGGGGACTCCGAAGGGAACACCATATATTTT. Amino acids: CASSLGDSEGNTIYF. Variable domain in full (rest from reference TRBV5-1 and TRBJ1-3): KAGVTQTPRYLIKTRGQQVTLSCSPISGHRSVSWYQQTPGQGLQFLFEYFSETQRNKGNFPGRFSGRQFSNSRSEMNVSTLELGDSALYLCASSLGDSEGNTIYFGEGSWLTVV.

The chain uses TRBV15 and TRBJ2-1, with unresolved D. V was clipped by 0 bases and J by 5 bases, with 8 bases between them. In germline, CDR1 is LNHNV, CDR2 YYDKDF (reference sequence). The CDR3 length is 14 residues. The CDR3 DNA sequence: TGTGCCACCAGCAGAGAGGGGATTCACAATGAGCAGTTCTTC. As protein: CATSREGIHNEQFF.

This chain joins TRBV5-5 and TRBJ2-1, with no clear D. V was cut by 0 bases and J by 5 bases, with 6 bases left in between. This CDR3 is 13 amino acids long. From germline, CDR1 is SGHKS and CDR2 YYEKEE (reference sequence). The DNA for the CDR3 is TGTGCCAGCAGCTTGGCGCCAAACAATGAGCAGTTCTTC. Protein product: CASSLAPNNEQFF.

The chain joins TRBV7-8 to TRBJ2-4; no reliable D call. V lost 1 base and J lost 3, with 7 bases in between. The CDR3 extends over 14 amino acids. Germline-derived CDR1 and CDR2 are SGHVS and FQNEAQ. CDR3 loop: CASSLVFGKNIQYF. The CDR3 coding sequence is TGTGCCAGCAGCTTAGTCTTTGGCAAAAACATTCAGTACTTC.

The sample holds one count of this clone. V usage is TRBV28 and J usage is TRBJ1-2, with D hard to call. This CDR3 is built from 14 residues. V lost 3 bases to trimming and J lost 8 bases, with 16 bases between them. Germline V gene data show CDR1 as MDHEN and CDR2 as SYDVKM. CDR3 in amino acids: CASSFRTLPWGYTF. CDR3 sequence (DNA): TGTGCCAGCAGTTTCCGGACCCTCCCGTGGGGCTACACCTTC.

The chain is built from TRBV9 and TRBJ1-1; unclear D gene. Germline assignment: CDR1 SGDLS and CDR2 YYNGEE. CDR3 length equals 15 residues. Trimming cost V 4 bases and J 1 base, with 14 bases left between them. The CDR3 DNA sequence: TGTGCCAGCAGCCCTCGTGGGCGGGAGAACACTGAAGCTTTCTTT. As protein: CASSPRGRENTEAFF.

This clone was observed once. This rearrangement joins TRBV5-4 to TRBJ2-7; 8 bases map to TRBD1. The germline V gene has CDR1 SGHNT and CDR2 YYREEE (reference sequence). V shed 2 bases and J 1 base; nucleotides not matched to a gene: 5. CDR3 length: 15 residues. The CDR3 DNA sequence: TGTGCCAGCAGCTTACGGACAGGGTTATCCTACGAGCAGTACTTC. This codes for CASSLRTGLSYEQYF.

This clone was detected many times. The V gene is TRBV28, the J gene TRBJ2-3; D is perhaps TRBD1 (5 bases). Trimming took off 2 bases at V and 7 bases at J, with 13 bases between the two ends. The CDR3 extends over 14 amino acids. Germline-derived CDR1 and CDR2 are MDHEN and SYDVKM. CDR3 sequence reads: CASSLPGPHNTQYF. CDR3 sequence (DNA): TGTGCCAGCAGTTTACCAGGGCCTCACAATACGCAGTATTTT.

This clone has a handful of counts. The chain joins TRBV10-2 to TRBJ1-2; possibly TRBD1 for D (5 bases). Germline assignment: CDR1 WSHSY and CDR2 SAAADI. The CDR3 is 19 amino acids. Trimming cost V 6 bases and J 4 bases, with 30 bases left between them. CDR3: CASRVSEPLTVSTLYGYTF. The CDR3 DNA follows: TGCGCCAGCAGAGTCTCAGAACCCCTGACAGTTTCCACTCTCTATGGCTACACCTTC.

CDR3 amino acids: CASRANTEAFF. The CDR3 region has the DNA TGTGCCAGCAGAGCAAACACTGAAGCTTTCTTT. The chain is built from TRBV6-1 and TRBJ1-1, with D hard to call. The CDR3 length is 11 residues. CDR1 and CDR2 (germline): MNHNS, SASEGT. The V end was cut by 6 bases, the J end by 2 bases, with 4 bases between.

V usage is TRBV5-4 and J usage is TRBJ2-7; a possible D gene is TRBD2 (5 bases). Germline V CDR1 and CDR2: SGHNT, YYREEE (reference sequence). Trimming took 4 bases from V and 1 from J, leaving 12 bases between them. There are 14 residues in the CDR3. The CDR3 is CASSTRTGSYEQYF. DNA for the CDR3: TGTGCCAGCAGCACCCGGACTGGGTCCTACGAGCAGTACTTC. Full variable domain (rest looked up from reference TRBV5-4 and TRBJ2-7): ETGVTQSPTHLIKTRGQQVTLRCSSQSGHNTVSWYQQALGQGPQFIFQYYREEENGRGNFPPRFSGLQFPNYSSELNVNALELDDSALYLCASSTRTGSYEQYFGPGTRLTVT.

This clone was seen only a few times. The chain couples TRBV5-1 to TRBJ2-1, with 10 positions matching TRBD1. The length of the CDR3 is 15 residues. Germline V gene lookup returns CDR1 SGHRS and CDR2 YFSETQ. Unmatched junction bases numbered 11, after V lost 5 bases and J lost 9 bases. As DNA, the CDR3 is TGCGCCAGCAGTCCCGGGACAGGGGTTGGGGGTGAGCAGTTCTTC. This encodes CASSPGTGVGGEQFF.

This clone appeared a few times. The chain recombines TRBV5-1 with TRBJ2-7; possibly TRBD2 for D (5 bases). Germline CDR1 is SGHRS and CDR2 is YFSETQ. V was shortened by 4 bases and J by 9 bases, with 20 bases between the two germline ends. The CDR3 consists of 14 residues. The CDR3 loop is CASSPSGTSRVQYF. CDR3 DNA: TGCGCCAGCAGCCCAAGCGGTACATCCCGCGTGCAGTACTTC.

This clone is a singleton in its sample. This chain links TRBV5-6 with TRBJ2-6; D remains ambiguous. Germline V gene lookup returns CDR1 SGHDT and CDR2 YYEEEE. The CDR3 has 14 residues. Trimming took off 1 base at V and 2 bases at J, with 4 bases between the two ends. As DNA, the CDR3 is TGTGCCAGCAGCTTGAGTGCTGGGGCCAACGTCCTGACTTTC. Residues: CASSLSAGANVLTF.

The rearrangement links TRBV6-5 to TRBJ1-4; D remains ambiguous. V lost 6 bases and J lost 5, with 4 bases in between. CDR1 and CDR2 (germline): MNHEY, SVGAGI. This CDR3 contains 11 residues. Here the CDR3 reads CASSKNEKLFF. Written as DNA, the CDR3 is TGTGCCAGCAGCAAAAATGAAAAACTGTTTTTT.

The chain links TRBV10-3 to TRBJ2-2; possibly TRBD2 for D (7 bases). Trimming cost V 2 bases and J 4 bases, with 11 bases left between them. CDR1 is ENHRY, CDR2 SYGVKD, per germline. CDR3 length: 15 residues. In DNA form, the CDR3 reads TGTGCCATCAGTGAGCGGGGGGCCCCCACCGGGGAGCTGTTTTTT. Encoded protein: CAISERGAPTGELFF.

This clone is a singleton in its sample. The chain joins TRBV28 to TRBJ1-5, with a possible D match to TRBD1 (6 bases). V gave up 5 bases and J gave up 3 bases, with 11 bases separating them. The CDR3 is made up of 14 amino acids. Germline CDR1 MDHEN, CDR2 SYDVKM. The CDR3 region has the DNA TGTGCCAGCAGTCGGGGGGCTGACAATCAGCCCCAGCATTTT. This translates into CASSRGADNQPQHF.

The V and J genes are TRBV6-1 and TRBJ2-7; 7 bases line up with TRBD1. Germline CDR1 is MNHNS and CDR2 is SASEGT. The CDR3 has 15 residues. The ends lost 5 bases at V and 1 base at J; junction bases unmatched: 8. CDR3 bases: TGTGCCAGCAGTACCGACAGGGTGGGGTCCTACGAGCAGTACTTC. Encoded protein: CASSTDRVGSYEQYF.

In DNA, the CDR3 is TGCGCCAGCAGCCATCCGGGACTAGCGAACAATGAGCAGTTCTTC. Translated: CASSHPGLANNEQFF. V and J are TRBV4-1 and TRBJ2-1; 10 bases map to TRBD2. The germline V gene has CDR1 MGHRA and CDR2 YSYEKL. CDR3 size: 15 residues. V lost 3 bases and J lost 5; bases outside the gene matches: 4.

In its sample, this clone was seen many times. The chain uses TRBV28 and TRBJ2-7; possibly TRBD2 for D (6 bases). This CDR3 spans 18 amino acids. V lost 4 bases and J 0 bases, leaving 22 bases between the germline ends. CDR1 MDHEN and CDR2 SYDVKM come from the germline V gene. CDR3 coding DNA: TGTGCCAGCAGTTCGATCTTAACCCCTGCGGGGAGCTCCTACGAGCAGTACTTC. Translated, it gives CASSSILTPAGSSYEQYF.

J is TRBJ1-1 and V is TRBV5-4; D is unclear. With 3 bases removed from V and 0 bases from J, the gap between germline ends came to 15 bases. CDR1 SGHNT and CDR2 YYREEE come from the germline V gene (reference sequence). The CDR3 has 16 residues. CDR3 residues: CASSSGSAWMNTEAFF. In DNA form, the CDR3 reads TGTGCCAGCAGCTCCGGATCAGCGTGGATGAACACTGAAGCTTTCTTT.

The chain links TRBV2 to TRBJ2-1; 7 bases line up with TRBD2. J gave up 8 bases and V 8 bases, and 12 bases lay outside the gene matches. CDR1 is SNHLY and CDR2 is FYNNEI in the germline V gene. The length of the CDR3 is 14 residues. Written as DNA, the CDR3 is TGTGCCAGCTCTGTTGGGAGGGCCGCCCATGAGCAGTTCTTC. It yields the protein CASSVGRAAHEQFF. Full variable domain (rest looked up from reference TRBV2 and TRBJ2-1): EPEVTQTPSHQVTQMGQEVILRCVPISNHLYFYWYRQILGQKVEFLVSFYNNEISEKSEIFDDQFSVERPDGSNFTLKIRSTKLEDSAMYFCASSVGRAAHEQFFGPGTRLTVL.

The sample holds many counts of this clone. The chain combines TRBV19 with TRBJ2-5; D may be TRBD2 (6 bases). The CDR3 is made up of 14 amino acids. Germline V gene sequence: CDR1 LNHDA, CDR2 SQIVND (reference sequence). With 5 bases removed from V and 4 bases from J, the gap between germline ends came to 14 bases. CDR3 sequence: CASSLGTSPETQYF. DNA for the CDR3: TGTGCCAGTAGTTTAGGGACTTCTCCAGAGACCCAGTACTTC. The full variable domain, its missing parts supplied by reference TRBV19 and TRBJ2-5, is DGGITQSPKYLFRKEGQNVTLSCEQNLNHDAMYWYRQDPGQGLRLIYYSQIVNDFQKGDIAEGYSVSREKKESFPLTVTSAQKNPTAFYLCASSLGTSPETQYFGPGTRLLVL.

This clone was picked up a small number of times. The gene calls are TRBV11-2 and TRBJ2-5; TRBD2 aligns across 7 bases. Germline loops: CDR1 SGHAT, CDR2 FQNNGV. V shed 1 base and J 0 bases; nucleotides not matched to a gene: 5. The CDR3 runs 16 residues. The CDR3 DNA sequence: TGTGCCAGCAGCTTAGGGAGCGGGGCGTACCAAGAGACCCAGTACTTC. Its protein product is CASSLGSGAYQETQYF.

A single count supports this clone. The gene calls are TRBV25-1 and TRBJ2-1, with D perhaps TRBD1 (6 bases). The V end was cut by 1 base, the J end by 9 bases, with 13 bases between. CDR1 and CDR2 from the germline V gene are MGHDK and SYGVNS. The CDR3 is 14 amino acids. The CDR3 protein is CASSELFRGAEQFF. The DNA for the CDR3 is TGTGCCAGCAGTGAATTATTCAGGGGCGCTGAGCAGTTCTTC.

V usage is TRBV28 and J usage is TRBJ2-6; D not certain. Trimming took off 6 bases at V and 1 base at J, with 10 bases between the two ends. Germline-derived CDR1 and CDR2 are MDHEN and SYDVKM. This CDR3 region has 15 residues. CDR3 residues: CASSDMGSGANVLTF. As DNA, the CDR3 is TGTGCCAGCAGCGATATGGGGTCTGGGGCCAACGTCCTGACTTTC.

The rearrangement joins TRBV9 to TRBJ2-5; 9 bases line up with TRBD2. CDR3 size: 15 residues. Unmatched junction bases numbered 5, after V lost 0 bases and J lost 5 bases. CDR1 is SGDLS, CDR2 YYNGEE, per germline. CDR3 protein: CASSVGPSGVETQYF. CDR3 DNA sequence: TGTGCCAGCAGCGTAGGGCCTAGCGGGGTTGAGACCCAGTACTTC.

This clone came up once. The chain employs TRBV5-5 and TRBJ2-7, with a weak D call TRBD1 (5 bases). The V gene's germline CDR1 is SGHKS and CDR2 YYEKEE (reference sequence). The ends were cut back, 0 bases at V and 0 bases at J, with 7 bases in the middle. The CDR3 sequence is 14 residues long. CDR3 region: CASSLEGLSYEQYF. The CDR3 DNA reads TGTGCCAGCAGCTTGGAGGGGCTCTCCTACGAGCAGTACTTC.